This T cell receptor (beta chain) was recovered during a study of cytomegalovirus exposure and HLA in healthy donors. Study results and limitations: Per published accounts, TCR beta sequences correctly predicted the HLA-A and HLA-B alleles of most subjects. Earlier analysis looked at TCR beta V segments, and most were productive about 90% or about 30% of the time.

The PCR had 60 Vbeta and 13 Jbeta primers. Method: immunoSEQ multiplex PCR; TCRdb's copy keeps in-frame clones and lacks some. The sample shows 200,000 or so clones, about 83% of them seen only once. The length of the CDR3 is 14 residues. Trimming stripped 4 bases from V and 5 bases from J, with 16 bases between. The germline CDR1 and CDR2 sequences are SGHRS and YFSETQ. As for this clone: Its target is unknown.

The receptor comes from a middle-aged man in good health and CMV-seronegative. The sample consisted of PBMCs. The chain carries TRBV5-1 and TRBJ2-7, with D possibly being TRBD1 (6 bases). The CDR3 is CASSVGQPSNEQYF. The CDR3 DNA reads TGCGCCAGCAGCGTCGGACAGCCTTCTAACGAGCAGTACTTC.